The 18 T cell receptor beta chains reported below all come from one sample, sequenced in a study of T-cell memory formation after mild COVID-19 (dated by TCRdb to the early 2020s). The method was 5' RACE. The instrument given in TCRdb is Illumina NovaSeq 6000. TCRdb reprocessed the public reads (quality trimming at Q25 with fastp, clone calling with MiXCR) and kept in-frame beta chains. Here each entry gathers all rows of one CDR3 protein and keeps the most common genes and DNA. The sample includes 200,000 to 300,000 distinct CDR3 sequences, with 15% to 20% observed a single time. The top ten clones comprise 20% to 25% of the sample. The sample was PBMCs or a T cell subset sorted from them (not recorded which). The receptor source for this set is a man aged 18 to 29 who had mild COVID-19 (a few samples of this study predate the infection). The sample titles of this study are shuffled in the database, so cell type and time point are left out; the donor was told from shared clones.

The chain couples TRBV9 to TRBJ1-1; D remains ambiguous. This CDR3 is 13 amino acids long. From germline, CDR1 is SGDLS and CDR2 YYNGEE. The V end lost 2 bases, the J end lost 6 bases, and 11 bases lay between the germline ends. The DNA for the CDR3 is TGTGCCAGCAGCGTTAGCCCACCTGCTGAAGCTTTCTTT. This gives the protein CASSVSPPAEAFF.

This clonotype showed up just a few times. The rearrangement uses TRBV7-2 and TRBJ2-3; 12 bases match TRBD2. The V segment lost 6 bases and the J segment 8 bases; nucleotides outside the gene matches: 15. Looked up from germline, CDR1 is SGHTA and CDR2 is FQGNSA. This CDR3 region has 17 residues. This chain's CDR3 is CASRASGGAGGLGTQYF. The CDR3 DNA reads TGTGCCAGCAGAGCTAGCGGGGGGGCCGGAGGGTTGGGTACGCAGTATTTT.

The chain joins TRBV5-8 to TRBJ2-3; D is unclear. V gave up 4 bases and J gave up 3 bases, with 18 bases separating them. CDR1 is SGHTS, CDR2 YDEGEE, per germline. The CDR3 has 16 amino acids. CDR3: CASSVPDVLETDTQYF. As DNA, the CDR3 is TGTGCCAGCAGCGTTCCGGACGTTTTGGAGACAGATACGCAGTATTTT.

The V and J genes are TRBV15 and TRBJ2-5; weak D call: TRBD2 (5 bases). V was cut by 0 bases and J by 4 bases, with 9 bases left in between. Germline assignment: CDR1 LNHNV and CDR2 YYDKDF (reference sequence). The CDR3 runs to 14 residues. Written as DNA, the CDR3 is TGTGCCACCAGCAGAGAGGCGGGCCTAGAGACCCAGTACTTC. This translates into CATSREAGLETQYF.

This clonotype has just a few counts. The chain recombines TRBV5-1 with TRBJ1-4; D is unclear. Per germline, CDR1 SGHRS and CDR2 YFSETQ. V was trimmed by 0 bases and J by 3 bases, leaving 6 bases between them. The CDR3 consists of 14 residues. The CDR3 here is CASSLAVANEKLFF. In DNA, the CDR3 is TGCGCCAGCAGCTTGGCGGTGGCTAATGAAAAACTGTTTTTT.

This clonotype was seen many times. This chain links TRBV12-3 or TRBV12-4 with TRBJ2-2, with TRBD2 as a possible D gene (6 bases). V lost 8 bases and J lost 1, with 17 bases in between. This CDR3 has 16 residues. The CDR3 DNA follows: TGTGCCAGCTCGTCCCGGAGGGACCAGAACACCGGGGAGCTGTTTTTT. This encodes CASSSRRDQNTGELFF.

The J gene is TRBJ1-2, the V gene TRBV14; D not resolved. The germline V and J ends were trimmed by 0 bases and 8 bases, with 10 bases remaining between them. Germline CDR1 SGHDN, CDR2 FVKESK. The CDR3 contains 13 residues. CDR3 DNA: TGTGCCAGCAGCCAAGATGACGGTAGCGGCTACACCTTC. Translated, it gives CASSQDDGSGYTF.

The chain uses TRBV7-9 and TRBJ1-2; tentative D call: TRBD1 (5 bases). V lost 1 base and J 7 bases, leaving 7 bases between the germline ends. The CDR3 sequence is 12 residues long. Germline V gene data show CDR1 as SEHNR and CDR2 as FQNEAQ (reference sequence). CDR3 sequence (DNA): TGTGCCAGCAGCTTAGTCAGGGCTGGCTACACCTTC. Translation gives CASSLVRAGYTF.

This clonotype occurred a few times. For the CDR3, the DNA is TGTGCCAGCAGCTTAGGGGGACAGGGAACAGGCTATGGCTACACCTTC. This sequence encodes CASSLGGQGTGYGYTF. The rearrangement uses TRBV7-6 and TRBJ1-2; 9 bases are shared with TRBD1. CDR1 is SGHVS and CDR2 is FNYEAQ in the germline V gene. V trimming: 1 base; J trimming: 4 bases; junction bases outside the gene matches: 7. The CDR3 loop spans 16 amino acids.

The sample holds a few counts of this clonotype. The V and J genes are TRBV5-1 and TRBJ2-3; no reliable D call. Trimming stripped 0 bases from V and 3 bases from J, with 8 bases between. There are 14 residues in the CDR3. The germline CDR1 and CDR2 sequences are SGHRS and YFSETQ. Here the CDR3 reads CASSLGPVTDTQYF. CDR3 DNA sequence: TGCGCCAGCAGCTTGGGTCCGGTTACAGATACGCAGTATTTT. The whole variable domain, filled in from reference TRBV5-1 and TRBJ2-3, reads KAGVTQTPRYLIKTRGQQVTLSCSPISGHRSVSWYQQTPGQGLQFLFEYFSETQRNKGNFPGRFSGRQFSNSRSEMNVSTLELGDSALYLCASSLGPVTDTQYFGPGTRLTVL.

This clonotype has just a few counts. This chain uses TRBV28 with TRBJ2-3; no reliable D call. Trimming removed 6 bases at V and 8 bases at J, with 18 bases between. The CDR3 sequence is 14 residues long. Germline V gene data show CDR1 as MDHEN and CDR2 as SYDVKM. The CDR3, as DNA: TGTGCCAGCAGCGAAGAGCTACAGCATCGTACGCAGTATTTT. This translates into CASSEELQHRTQYF.

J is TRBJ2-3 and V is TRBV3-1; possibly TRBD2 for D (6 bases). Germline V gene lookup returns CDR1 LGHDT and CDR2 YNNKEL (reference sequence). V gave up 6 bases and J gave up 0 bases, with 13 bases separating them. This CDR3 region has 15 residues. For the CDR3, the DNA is TGTGCCAGCAGTCAAAGGGGACTTAGCACAGATACGCAGTATTTT. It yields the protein CASSQRGLSTDTQYF.

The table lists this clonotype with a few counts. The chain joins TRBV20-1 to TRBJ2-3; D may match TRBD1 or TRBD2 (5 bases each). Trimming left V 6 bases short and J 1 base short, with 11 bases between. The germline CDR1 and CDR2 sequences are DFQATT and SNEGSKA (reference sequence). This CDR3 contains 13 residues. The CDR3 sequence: CSAPGTGTDTQYF. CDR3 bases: TGCAGTGCCCCCGGGACCGGCACAGATACGCAGTATTTT.

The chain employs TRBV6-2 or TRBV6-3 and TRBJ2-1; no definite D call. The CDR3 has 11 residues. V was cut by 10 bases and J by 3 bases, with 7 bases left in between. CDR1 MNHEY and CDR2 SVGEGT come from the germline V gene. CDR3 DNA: TGTGCCACCATTTTCTACAATGAGCAGTTCTTC. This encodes CATIFYNEQFF.

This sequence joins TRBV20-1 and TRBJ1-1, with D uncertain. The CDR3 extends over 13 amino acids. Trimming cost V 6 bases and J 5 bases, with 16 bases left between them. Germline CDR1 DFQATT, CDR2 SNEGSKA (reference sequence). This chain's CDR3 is CSAPTWEDTEAFF. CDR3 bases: TGCAGTGCCCCAACATGGGAGGATACTGAAGCTTTCTTT.

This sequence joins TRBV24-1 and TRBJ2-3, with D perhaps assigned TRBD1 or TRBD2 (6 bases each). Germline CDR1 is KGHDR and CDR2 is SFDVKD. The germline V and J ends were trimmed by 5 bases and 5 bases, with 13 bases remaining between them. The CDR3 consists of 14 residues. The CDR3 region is CATSGGAVGDTQYF. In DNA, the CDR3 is TGTGCCACCAGTGGGGGGGCGGTCGGAGATACGCAGTATTTT.

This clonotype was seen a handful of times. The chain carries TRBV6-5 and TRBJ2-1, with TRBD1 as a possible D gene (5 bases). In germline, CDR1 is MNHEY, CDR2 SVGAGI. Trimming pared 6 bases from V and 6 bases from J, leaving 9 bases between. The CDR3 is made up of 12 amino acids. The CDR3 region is CASSPTGNEQFF. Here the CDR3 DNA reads TGTGCCAGCAGCCCCACAGGCAATGAGCAGTTCTTC.

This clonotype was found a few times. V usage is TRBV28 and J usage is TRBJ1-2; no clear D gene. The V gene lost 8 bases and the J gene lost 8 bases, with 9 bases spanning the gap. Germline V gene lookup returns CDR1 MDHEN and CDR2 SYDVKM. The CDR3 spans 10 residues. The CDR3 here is CASVGQGYTF. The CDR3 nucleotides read TGTGCCAGCGTAGGGCAGGGCTACACCTTC.